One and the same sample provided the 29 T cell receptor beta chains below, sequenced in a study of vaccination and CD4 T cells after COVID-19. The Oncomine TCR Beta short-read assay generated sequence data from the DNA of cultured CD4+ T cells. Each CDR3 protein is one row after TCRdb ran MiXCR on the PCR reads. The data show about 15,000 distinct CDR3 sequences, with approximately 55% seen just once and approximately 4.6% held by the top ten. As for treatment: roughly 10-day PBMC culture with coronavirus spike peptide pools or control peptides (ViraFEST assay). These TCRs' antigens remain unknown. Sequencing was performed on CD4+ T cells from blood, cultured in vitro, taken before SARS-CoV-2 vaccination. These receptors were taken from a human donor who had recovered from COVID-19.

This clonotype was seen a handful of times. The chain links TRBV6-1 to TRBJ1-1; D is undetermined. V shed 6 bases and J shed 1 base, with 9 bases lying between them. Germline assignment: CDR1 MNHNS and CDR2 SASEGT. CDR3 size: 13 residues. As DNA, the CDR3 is TGTGCCAGCAGAAGGACTAGGAACACTGAAGCTTTCTTT. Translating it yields CASRRTRNTEAFF.

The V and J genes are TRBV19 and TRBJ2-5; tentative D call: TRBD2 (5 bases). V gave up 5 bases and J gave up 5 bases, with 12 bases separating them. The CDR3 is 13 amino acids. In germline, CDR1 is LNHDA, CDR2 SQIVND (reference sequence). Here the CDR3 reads CASSAGGVETQYF. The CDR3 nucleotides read TGTGCCAGTAGTGCTGGAGGTGTGGAGACCCAGTACTTC.

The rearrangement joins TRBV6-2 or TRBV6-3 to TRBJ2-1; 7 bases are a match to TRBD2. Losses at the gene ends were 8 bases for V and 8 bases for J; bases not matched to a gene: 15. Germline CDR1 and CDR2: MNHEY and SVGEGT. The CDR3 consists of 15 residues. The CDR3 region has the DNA TGTGCCAGCCGAAGCGGGAATGATCGCTTCTATGAGCAGTTCTTC. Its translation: CASRSGNDRFYEQFF.

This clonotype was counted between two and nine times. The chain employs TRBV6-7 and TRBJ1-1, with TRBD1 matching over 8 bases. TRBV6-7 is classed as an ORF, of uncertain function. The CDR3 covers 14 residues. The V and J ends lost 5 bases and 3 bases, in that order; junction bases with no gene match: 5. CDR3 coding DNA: TGTGCCAGCAGTCCCTCGGACAGGGACACTGAAGCTTTCTTT. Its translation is CASSPSDRDTEAFF.

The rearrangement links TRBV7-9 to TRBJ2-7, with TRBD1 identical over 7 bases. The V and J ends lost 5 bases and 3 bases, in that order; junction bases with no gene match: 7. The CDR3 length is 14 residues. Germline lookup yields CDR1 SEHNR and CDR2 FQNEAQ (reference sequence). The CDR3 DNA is TGTGCCAGCAGCCACCGGGACAGAAACTACGAGCAGTACTTC. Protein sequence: CASSHRDRNYEQYF.

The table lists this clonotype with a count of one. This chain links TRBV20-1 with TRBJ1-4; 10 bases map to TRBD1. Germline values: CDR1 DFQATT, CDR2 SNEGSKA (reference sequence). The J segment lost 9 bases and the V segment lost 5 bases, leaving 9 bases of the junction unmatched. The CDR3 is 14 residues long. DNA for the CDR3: TGCAGTGCTGCTCCGGGACAGGGGTCCCAAAAACTGTTTTTT. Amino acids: CSAAPGQGSQKLFF.

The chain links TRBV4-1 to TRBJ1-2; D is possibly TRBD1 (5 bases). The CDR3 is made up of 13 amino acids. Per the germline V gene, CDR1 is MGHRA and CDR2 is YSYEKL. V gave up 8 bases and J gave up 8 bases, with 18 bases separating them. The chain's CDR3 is CASRGVAGRGYTF. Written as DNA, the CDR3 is TGCGCCAGCCGGGGGGTCGCAGGGCGAGGCTACACCTTC.

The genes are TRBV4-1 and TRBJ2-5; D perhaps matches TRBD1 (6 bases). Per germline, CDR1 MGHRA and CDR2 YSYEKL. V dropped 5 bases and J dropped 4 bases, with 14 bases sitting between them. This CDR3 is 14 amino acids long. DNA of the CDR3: TGCGCCAGCAGCAAGACAGGATCCTTAGAGACCCAGTACTTC. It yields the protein CASSKTGSLETQYF.

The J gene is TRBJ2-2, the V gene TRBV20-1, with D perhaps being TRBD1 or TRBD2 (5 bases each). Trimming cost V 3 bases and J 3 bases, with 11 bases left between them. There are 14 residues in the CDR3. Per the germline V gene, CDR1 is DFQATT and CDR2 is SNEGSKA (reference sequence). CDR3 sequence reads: CSARGPLDTGELFF. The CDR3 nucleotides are TGCAGTGCTAGGGGACCGCTAGACACCGGGGAGCTGTTTTTT.

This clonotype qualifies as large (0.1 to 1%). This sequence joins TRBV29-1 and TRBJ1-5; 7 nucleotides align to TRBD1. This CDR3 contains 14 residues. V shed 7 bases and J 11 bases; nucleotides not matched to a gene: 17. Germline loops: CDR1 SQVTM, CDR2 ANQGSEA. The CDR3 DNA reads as TGCAGCGCAACGTCAGACAGGGAACTGGGGTCCCAGCATTTT. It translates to CSATSDRELGSQHF.

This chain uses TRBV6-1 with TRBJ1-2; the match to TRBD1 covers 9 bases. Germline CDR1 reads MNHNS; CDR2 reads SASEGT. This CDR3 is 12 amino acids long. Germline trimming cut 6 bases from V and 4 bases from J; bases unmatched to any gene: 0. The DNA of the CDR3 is TGTGCCAGCAGGGGACAGGGCTATGGCTACACCTTC. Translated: CASRGQGYGYTF.

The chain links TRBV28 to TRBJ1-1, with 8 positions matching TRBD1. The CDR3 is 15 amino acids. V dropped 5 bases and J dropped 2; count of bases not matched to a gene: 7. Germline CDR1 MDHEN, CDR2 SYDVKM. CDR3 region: CASSLNGQGNTEAFF. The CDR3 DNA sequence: TGTGCCAGCAGTCTAAATGGACAGGGTAACACTGAAGCTTTCTTT.

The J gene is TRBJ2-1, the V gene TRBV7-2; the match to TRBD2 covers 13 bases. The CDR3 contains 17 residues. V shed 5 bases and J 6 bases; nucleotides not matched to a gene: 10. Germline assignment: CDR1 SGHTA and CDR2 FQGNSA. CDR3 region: CASSHEWTSGGINEQFF. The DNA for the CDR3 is TGTGCCAGCAGCCACGAGTGGACTAGCGGGGGTATCAATGAGCAGTTCTTC.

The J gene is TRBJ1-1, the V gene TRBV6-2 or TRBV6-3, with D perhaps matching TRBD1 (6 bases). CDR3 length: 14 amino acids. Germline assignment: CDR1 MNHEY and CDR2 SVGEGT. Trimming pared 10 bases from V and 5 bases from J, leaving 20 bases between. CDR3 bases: TGTGCCACCCTATCCCGGGGGCTAGGGACTGAAGCTTTCTTT. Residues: CATLSRGLGTEAFF.

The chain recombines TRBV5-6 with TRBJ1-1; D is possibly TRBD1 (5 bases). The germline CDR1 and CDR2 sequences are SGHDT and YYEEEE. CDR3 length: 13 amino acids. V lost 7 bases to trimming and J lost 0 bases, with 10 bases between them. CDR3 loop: CASGGTVNTEAFF. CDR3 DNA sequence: TGTGCCAGCGGAGGGACGGTGAACACTGAAGCTTTCTTT.

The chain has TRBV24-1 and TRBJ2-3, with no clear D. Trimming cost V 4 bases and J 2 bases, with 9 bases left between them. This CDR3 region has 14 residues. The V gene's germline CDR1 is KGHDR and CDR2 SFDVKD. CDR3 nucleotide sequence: TGTGCCACCAGTGAGGTTCCGGACACAGATACGCAGTATTTT. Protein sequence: CATSEVPDTDTQYF.

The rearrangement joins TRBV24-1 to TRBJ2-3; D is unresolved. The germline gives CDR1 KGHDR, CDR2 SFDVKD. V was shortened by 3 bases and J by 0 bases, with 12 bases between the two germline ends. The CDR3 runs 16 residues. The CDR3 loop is CATSDEPSSSTDTQYF. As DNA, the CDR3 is TGTGCCACCAGTGATGAACCGAGTTCTAGCACAGATACGCAGTATTTT.

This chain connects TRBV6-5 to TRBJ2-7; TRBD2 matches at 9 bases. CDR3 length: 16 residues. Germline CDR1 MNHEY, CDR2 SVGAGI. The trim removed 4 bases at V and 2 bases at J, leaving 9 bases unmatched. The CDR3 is CASSSRLAVKAYEQYF. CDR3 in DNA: TGTGCCAGCAGTTCTCGACTAGCGGTTAAAGCCTACGAGCAGTACTTC.

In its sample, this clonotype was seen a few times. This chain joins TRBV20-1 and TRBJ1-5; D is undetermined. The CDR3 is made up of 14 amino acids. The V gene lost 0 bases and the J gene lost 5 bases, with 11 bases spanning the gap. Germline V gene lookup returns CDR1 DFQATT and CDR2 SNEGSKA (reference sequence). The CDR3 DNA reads TGCAGTGCTAGAGAATTAAGTTCCTATCAGCCCCAGCATTTT. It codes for CSARELSSYQPQHF.

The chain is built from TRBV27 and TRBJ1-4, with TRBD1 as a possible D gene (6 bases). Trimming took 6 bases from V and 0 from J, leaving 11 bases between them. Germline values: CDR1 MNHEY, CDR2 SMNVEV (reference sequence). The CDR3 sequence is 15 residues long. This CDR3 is CASRRTGTTNEKLFF. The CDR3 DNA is TGTGCCAGCAGGCGAACAGGGACAACTAATGAAAAACTGTTTTTT.

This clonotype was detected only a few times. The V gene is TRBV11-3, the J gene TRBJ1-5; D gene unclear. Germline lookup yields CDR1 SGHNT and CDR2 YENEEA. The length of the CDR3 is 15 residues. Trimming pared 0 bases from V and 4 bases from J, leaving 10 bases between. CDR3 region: CASSLDGSPNQPQHF. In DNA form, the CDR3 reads TGTGCCAGCAGCTTAGACGGCAGTCCAAATCAGCCCCAGCATTTT.

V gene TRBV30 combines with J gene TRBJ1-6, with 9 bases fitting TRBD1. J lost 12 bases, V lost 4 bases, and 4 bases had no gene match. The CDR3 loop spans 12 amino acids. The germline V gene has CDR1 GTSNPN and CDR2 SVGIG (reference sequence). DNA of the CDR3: TGTGCCTGGACCAGGGACAGGGAACCCCTCCACTTT. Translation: CAWTRDREPLHF.

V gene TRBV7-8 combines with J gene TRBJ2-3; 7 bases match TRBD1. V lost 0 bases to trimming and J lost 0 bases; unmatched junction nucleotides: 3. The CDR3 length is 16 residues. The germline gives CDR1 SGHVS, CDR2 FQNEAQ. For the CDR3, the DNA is TGTGCCAGCAGCTTAGCGGCAGGGGGAAGCACAGATACGCAGTATTTT. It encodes CASSLAAGGSTDTQYF.

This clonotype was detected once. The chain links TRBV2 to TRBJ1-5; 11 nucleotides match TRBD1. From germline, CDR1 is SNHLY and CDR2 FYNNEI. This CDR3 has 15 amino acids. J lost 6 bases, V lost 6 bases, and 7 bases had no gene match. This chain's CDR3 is CASSLRTGGGQPQHF. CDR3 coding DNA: TGTGCCAGCAGCCTCCGGACAGGGGGCGGTCAGCCCCAGCATTTT.

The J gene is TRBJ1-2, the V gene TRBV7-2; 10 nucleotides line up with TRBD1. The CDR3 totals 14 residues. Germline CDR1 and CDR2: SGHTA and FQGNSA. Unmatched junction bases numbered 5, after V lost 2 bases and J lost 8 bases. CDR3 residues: CASSLFGQGGGYTF. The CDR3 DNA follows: TGTGCCAGCAGCTTATTCGGACAGGGGGGAGGCTACACCTTC. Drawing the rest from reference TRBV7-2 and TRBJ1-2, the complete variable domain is GAGVSQSPSNKVTEKGKDVELRCDPISGHTALYWYRQSLGQGLEFLIYFQGNSAPDKSGLPSDRFSAERTGGSVSTLTIQRTQQEDSAVYLCASSLFGQGGGYTFGSGTRLTVV.

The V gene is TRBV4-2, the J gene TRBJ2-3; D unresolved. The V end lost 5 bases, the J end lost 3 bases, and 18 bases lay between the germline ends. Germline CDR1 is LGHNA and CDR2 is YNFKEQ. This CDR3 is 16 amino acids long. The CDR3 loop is CASSSFAGRKTDTQYF. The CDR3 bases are TGTGCCAGCAGCAGTTTCGCCGGGCGGAAAACAGATACGCAGTATTTT.

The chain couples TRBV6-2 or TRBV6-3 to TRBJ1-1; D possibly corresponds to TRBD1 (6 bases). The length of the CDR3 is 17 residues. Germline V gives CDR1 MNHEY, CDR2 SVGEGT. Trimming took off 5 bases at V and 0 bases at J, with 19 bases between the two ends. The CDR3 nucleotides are TGTGCCAGCAGTCAAAGGACAGTGAACTTTATGAACACTGAAGCTTTCTTT. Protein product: CASSQRTVNFMNTEAFF.

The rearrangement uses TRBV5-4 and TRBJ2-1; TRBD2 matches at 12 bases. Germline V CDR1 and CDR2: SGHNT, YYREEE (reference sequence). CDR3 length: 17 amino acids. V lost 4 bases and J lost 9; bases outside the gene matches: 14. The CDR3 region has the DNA TGTGCCAGCAGCATCCACTCTAGCGGGAGGGCCCAACGTGAGCAGTTCTTC. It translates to CASSIHSSGRAQREQFF.

The CDR3 is CASSYSGIIQETQYF. CDR3 in DNA: TGTGCCAGCAGTTACAGCGGGATAATACAAGAGACCCAGTACTTC. The chain uses TRBV6-2 or TRBV6-3 and TRBJ2-5; 7 bases align to TRBD2. V was clipped by 2 bases and J by 2 bases; unmatched bases: 5. Germline CDR1 is MNHEY and CDR2 is SVGEGT. The CDR3 is made up of 15 amino acids.